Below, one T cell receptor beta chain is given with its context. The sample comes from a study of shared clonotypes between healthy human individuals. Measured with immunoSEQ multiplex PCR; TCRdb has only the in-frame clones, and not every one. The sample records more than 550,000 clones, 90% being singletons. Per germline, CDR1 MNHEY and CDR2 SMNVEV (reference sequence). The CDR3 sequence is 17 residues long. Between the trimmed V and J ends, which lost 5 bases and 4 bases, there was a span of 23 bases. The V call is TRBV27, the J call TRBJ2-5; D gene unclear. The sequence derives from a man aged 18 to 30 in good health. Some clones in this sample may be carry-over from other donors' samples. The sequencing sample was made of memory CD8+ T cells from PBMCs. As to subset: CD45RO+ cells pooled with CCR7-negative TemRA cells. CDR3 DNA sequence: TGTGCCAGCAGTCCAACGACCCCATCAGCTCTGGGAGAGACCCAGTACTTC. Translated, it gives CASSPTTPSALGETQYF.